This TCR beta chain originates from a study of control samples from healthy donors and cancer patients. Clones were read by immunoSEQ multiplex PCR, and TCRdb kept only the in-frame ones, dropping some. The data contain approximately 70,000 clones, over 80% of them singletons. CDR1 and CDR2 from the germline V gene are ENHRY and SYGVKD. This CDR3 is built from 12 residues. V lost 6 bases and J lost 2, with 7 bases in between. The chain recombines TRBV10-3 with TRBJ1-2; maybe TRBD1 (5 bases). Source material: blood. The sequence was obtained from a man aged 55 to 70 in good health. Here the CDR3 DNA reads TGTGCCATCAGCAGGGTAAACTATGGCTACACCTTC. Protein sequence: CAISRVNYGYTF.